This T cell receptor (beta chain) came from a study of CD4 T cells in relation to SARS-CoV-2 and coronaviruses. On the study more broadly: The restricting HLA molecule for shared crossreactive spike epitopes was mapped.

Concerning this clone: The antigen is undetermined.

CDR3 length: 13 residues. CDR1 is LNHDA, CDR2 SQIVND, per germline (reference sequence). Trimming removed 4 bases from V and 2 bases from J, with 8 bases in between. CD4+ T cells from unexposed donors were obtained before the COVID-19 pandemic (2011-2018). After about 11 days of culture, CD4+ T cells were isolated. Cultures held some 1.8 million PBMCs per well with roughly 10 IU/ml IL-2. Cultures received half-medium IL-2 refreshes on days 3 and 7. Study results and limitations: Monoreactive clones expanded significantly more to SARS-CoV-2 than crossreactive clones did.

The method was immunoSEQ multiplex PCR; TCRdb's version includes in-frame clones alone and lacks a portion of them. The table includes around 20,000 clones, 60% to 80% detected once. The clonotype originates from a human donor in good health. The gene calls are TRBV19 and TRBJ1-1, with a tentative D call TRBD1 (6 bases). Sequences were obtained from CD4+ T cells from PBMCs, cultured in vitro. CDR3 residues: CASSTQGNTEAFF. The CDR3 coding sequence is TGTGCCAGTAGTACACAGGGCAACACTGAAGCTTTCTTT.